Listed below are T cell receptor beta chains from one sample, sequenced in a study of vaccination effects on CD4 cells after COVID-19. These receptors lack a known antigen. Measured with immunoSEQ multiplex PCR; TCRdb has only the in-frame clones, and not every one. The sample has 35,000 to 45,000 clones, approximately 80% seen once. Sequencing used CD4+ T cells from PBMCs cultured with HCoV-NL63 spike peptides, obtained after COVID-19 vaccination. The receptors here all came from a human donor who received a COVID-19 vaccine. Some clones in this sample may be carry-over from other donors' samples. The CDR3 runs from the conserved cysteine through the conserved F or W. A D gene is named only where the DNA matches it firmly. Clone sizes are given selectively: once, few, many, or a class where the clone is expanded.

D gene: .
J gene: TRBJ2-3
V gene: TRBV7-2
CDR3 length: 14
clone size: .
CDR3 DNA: TGTGCCAGCAGCTTGAGGCAGAGCACAGATACGCAGTATTTT
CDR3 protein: CASSLRQSTDTQYF

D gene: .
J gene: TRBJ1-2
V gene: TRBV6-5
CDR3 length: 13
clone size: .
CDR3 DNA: TGTGCCAGCAGCGGGACTGGTCTTCTCGGCTACACCTTC
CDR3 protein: CASSGTGLLGYTF

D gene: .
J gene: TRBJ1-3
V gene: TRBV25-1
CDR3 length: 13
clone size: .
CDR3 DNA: TGTGCCAGCAGCCTCAGAACTGGAAACACCATATATTTT
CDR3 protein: CASSLRTGNTIYF

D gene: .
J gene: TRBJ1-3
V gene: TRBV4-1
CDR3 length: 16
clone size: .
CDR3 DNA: TGCGCCAGCAGCCAAAACCCCGCCGTCTCTGGAAACACCATATATTTT
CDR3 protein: CASSQNPAVSGNTIYF

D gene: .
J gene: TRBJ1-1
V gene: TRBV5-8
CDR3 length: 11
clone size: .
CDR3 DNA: TGTGCCAGCCCGGGGGGCACTGAAGCTTTCTTT
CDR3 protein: CASPGGTEAFF

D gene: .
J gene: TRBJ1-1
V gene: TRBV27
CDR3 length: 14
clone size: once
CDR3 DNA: TGTGCCACCATCCGGGCAGGTGCGAACACTGAAGCTTTCTTT
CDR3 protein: CATIRAGANTEAFF

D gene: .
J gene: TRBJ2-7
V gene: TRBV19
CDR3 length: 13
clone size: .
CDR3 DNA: TGTGCCAGTAGAGGCCAGGGGACCCACGAGCAGTACTTC
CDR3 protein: CASRGQGTHEQYF

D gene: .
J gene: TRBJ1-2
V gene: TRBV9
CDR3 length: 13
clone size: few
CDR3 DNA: TGTGCCAGCAGCGTAGAGTCGGGACGGTTCCACACCTTC
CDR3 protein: CASSVESGRFHTF

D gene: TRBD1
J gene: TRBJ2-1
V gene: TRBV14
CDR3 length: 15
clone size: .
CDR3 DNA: TGTGCCAGCAGCCAAGGAACGACAGGGGGCAATGAGCAGTTCTTC
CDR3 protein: CASSQGTTGGNEQFF

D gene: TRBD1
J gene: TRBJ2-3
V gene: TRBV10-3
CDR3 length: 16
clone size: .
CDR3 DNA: TGTGCCATCAGTGAGAGACAGGGCGGTAGCACAGATACGCAGTATTTT
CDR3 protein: CAISERQGGSTDTQYF

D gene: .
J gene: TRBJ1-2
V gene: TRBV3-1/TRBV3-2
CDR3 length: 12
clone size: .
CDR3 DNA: TGTGCCAGCAGCCAAGCACGTGGCGGCTACACCTTC
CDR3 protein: CASSQARGGYTF

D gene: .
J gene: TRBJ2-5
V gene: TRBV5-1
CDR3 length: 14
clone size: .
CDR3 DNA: TGCGCCAGCGCCGATCGTCGGGCAGACGAGACCCAGTACTTC
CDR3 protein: CASADRRADETQYF

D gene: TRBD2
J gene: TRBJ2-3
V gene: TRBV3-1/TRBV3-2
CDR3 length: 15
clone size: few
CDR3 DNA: TGTGCCAGCAGCCCCACCGGGAGGAGCACAGATACGCAGTATTTT
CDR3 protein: CASSPTGRSTDTQYF

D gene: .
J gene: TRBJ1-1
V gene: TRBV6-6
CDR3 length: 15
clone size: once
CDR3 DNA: TGTGCCAGCAGTTACGAAGGCCAAACGAACACTGAAGCTTTCTTT
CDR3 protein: CASSYEGQTNTEAFF

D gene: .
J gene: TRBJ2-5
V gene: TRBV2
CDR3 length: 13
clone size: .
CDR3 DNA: TGTGCCCTGGAAGGTGGAGTGGGAGAGACCCAGTACTTC
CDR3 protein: CALEGGVGETQYF

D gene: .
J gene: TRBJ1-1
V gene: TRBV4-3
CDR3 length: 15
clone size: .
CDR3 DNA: TGCGCCAGCAGCCAGGGACCGGGCTCGAACACTGAAGCTTTCTTT
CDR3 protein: CASSQGPGSNTEAFF

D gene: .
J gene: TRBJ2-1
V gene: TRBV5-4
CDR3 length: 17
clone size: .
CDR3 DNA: TGTGCCAGCAGCTTGGTAGGTTTAGGACCTAAGGCGGATGAGCAGTTCTTC
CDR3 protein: CASSLVGLGPKADEQFF

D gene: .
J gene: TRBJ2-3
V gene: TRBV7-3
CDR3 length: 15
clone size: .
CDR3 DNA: TGTGCCAGCAGCCTCTCCGTTCTTGGTTTCGATACGCAGTATTTT
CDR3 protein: CASSLSVLGFDTQYF

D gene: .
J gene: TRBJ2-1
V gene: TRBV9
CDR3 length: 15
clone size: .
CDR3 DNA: TGTGCCAGCAGCGTAGCGGGGGACAGATACAATGAGCAGTTCTTC
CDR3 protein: CASSVAGDRYNEQFF

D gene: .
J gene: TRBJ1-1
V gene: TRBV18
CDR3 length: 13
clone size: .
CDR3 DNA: TGTGCCAGCTCCCCCTGGCTGAACACTGAAGCTTTCTTT
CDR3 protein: CASSPWLNTEAFF

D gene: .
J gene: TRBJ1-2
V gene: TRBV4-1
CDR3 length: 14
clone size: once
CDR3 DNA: TGCGCCAGCAGCAGTCCCGGGACATCGGCTGGCTACACCTTC
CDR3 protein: CASSSPGTSAGYTF

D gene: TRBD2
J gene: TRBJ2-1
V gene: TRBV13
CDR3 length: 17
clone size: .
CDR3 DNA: TGTGCCAGCAGCTTCCTACCTAGCGGGTTCCAGGGCAATGAGCAGTTCTTC
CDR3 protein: CASSFLPSGFQGNEQFF

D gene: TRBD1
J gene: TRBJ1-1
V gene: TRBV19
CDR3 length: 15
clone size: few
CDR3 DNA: TGTGCCAGTAGTGACAGGGGGCGTACGAACACTGAAGCTTTCTTT
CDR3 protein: CASSDRGRTNTEAFF